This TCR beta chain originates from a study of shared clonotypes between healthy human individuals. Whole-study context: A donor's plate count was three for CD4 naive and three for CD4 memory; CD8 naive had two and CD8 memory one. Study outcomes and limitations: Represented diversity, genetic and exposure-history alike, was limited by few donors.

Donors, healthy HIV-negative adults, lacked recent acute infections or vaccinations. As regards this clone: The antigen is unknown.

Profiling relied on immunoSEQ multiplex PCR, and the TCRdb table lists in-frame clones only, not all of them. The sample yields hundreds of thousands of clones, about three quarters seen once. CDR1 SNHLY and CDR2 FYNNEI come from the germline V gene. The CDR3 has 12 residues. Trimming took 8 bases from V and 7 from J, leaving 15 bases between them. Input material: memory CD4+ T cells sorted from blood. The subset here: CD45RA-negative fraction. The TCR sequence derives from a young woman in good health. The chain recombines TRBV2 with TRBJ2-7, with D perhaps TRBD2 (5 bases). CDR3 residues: CASGAALREQYF. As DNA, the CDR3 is TGTGCCAGCGGAGCGGCTCTACGAGAGCAGTACTTC.